What follows is one T cell receptor beta chain and its context. The antigen it recognizes is unknown. No base quality information exists; no much larger clone differs at one position. Library preparation employed the immunoSEQ multiplex PCR assay. A mixture of 60 forward primers for TCR Vbeta segments and 13 reverse primers for TCR Jbeta segments was used in the multiplex PCR. The CDR3 region of rearranged TCR beta genes was amplified from genomic DNA with a multiplex PCR assay. Amplified TCR beta libraries were sequenced as 87-base-pair reads on the Illumina HiSeq System. The authors' pipeline ran thus. Across the 700 or so repertoires, a later analysis counted 78 million or so unique TCR beta chains, 8.5 million to 12 million of which were shared by at least two donors. A nearest-neighbor algorithm error-corrected the raw reads and collapsed the reads into unique sequences, merging closely related sequences to remove PCR and sequencing errors. Alignment of CDR3 sequences to IMGT reference sequences was used to assign V, D and J gene segments. For a sequence to be retained, a match of at least six nucleotides to both a V gene segment and a J gene segment was required. Rearrangements were called productive when the CDR3 lacked stop codons and stayed in frame with V and J; all others were non-productive. CDR3 was defined by IMGT convention, running from the second conserved V-encoded cysteine to the conserved J-encoded phenylalanine. In an earlier analysis of more than 550 of the donors, sequences lacking an unambiguous match to a single V gene segment were excluded. In an earlier analysis of 587 of the donors, a V segment was called functional when productive rearrangements were above 56.7%, and segregating when the standard deviation between donors exceeded 5%. To diagnose cytomegalovirus status from the catalog of TCR beta chain sequences, a statistical classification framework was built. In a later analysis, TCR nucleotide sequences were compared against IMGT/GENE-DB human TR gene sequences so that V and J genes could be assigned. A later analysis assigned CDR3 sequences and most-parsimonious VDJ recombination scenarios with the TCRdist pipeline. In a later analysis, every TCR beta chain was defined by the combination of its CDR3 amino acid sequence and its V-gene family, and reads without a unique V-gene family were dropped. In a later analysis, 450 to 600 highly shared, low-generation-probability nucleotide sequences were removed to address suspected cross-contamination and a sequencing artifact. A later analysis calculated a clonal expansion index for each public chain from normalized within-repertoire ranks of inferred template counts. In a later analysis, generation probabilities were computed using a VDJ recombination model fitted to out-of-frame rearrangements, and the results were checked against IGoR. In a later analysis, TCR-TCR, TCR-HLA and TCR-CMV co-occurrence was scored with hypergeometric tests, and a repertoire-size bias correction was applied to TCR pairs. In a later analysis, false discovery rates were estimated by permuting HLA or CMV assignments 20 times. In a later analysis, co-occurring TCRs were grouped with DBSCAN, and TCRdist sequence similarity was added when clustering was performed within HLA-allele-positive subsets. Repertoires with fewer than 30,000 or more than 120,000 public chains were left out of co-occurrence clustering, as were five repertoires with anomalous nucleotide sharing. TCRdb took this table from immuneACCESS and kept in-frame rearrangements with V and J called. Such tables lack part of the clones; where checked against another copy, unresolved V genes explain under half of the gap, and the rest is unexplained. Clone size and the V and J calls come from that table; the DNA yielded D and trimming. The sample table contains more than 100,000 clones; only one count was recorded for about 74% of them. Approximately 0.86% of the sample is in the top ten clones.

The data were obtained in a study of cytomegalovirus exposure and HLA in healthy donors (dated by TCRdb to 2017 to 2019). In the study overall: An earlier analysis of approximately 600 of the donors reported 250 to 300 Gb of sequence data and 117 million unique TCR beta sequences from 150 million to 200 million T cells. Approximately 300 gigabases of sequencing data and 75 million to 85 million unique TCR sequences made up an early release that covered several hundred HLA-typed donors. Of the approximately 400 genotyped donors, approximately 81% were placed in the genetic ancestry cluster associated with self-reported Caucasian donors. The study was designed to test whether signatures of past pathogen exposure could be identified by cataloging public T cell receptors. Using immunosequencing, the study profiled T cell repertoires from about 610 subjects and related those repertoires to cytomegalovirus serostatus. In addition to the first cohort of 650 to 750 subjects, a separate validation cohort of about 120 different subjects was used. To predict cytomegalovirus infection status, the study combined high-throughput TCR immunosequencing, statistical association of individual TCRs with disease status, and machine learning. A later analysis re-analyzed previously published TCR beta repertoires from several hundred donors and added high-resolution HLA genotyping to study TCR occurrence patterns. Rather than using new phenotypic data, the later analysis identified candidate immune exposures from TCR beta sequences and from how often those sequences occurred across donors. An earlier analysis of more than 450 of the donors used high-throughput TCR beta sequencing to judge whether each TCR beta V gene segment behaved as functional or pseudogenic. Donor age, sex, ethnicity and CMV serostatus were collected together with the repertoire data. Genome-wide SNP genotypes for about three fifths of the 666 donors were used in a later genetic analysis, which treated that subset as a discovery cohort. Every repertoire in the discovery cohort had been generated on one and the same sequencing platform. HLA typing covered class I and class II loci at four-digit resolution. The number of donors typed differed by locus, with 629-630 for A, B, C, DRB1 and DQB1, roughly 520 for DQA1, over 600 for DPA1, and under 490 for DPB1. Because of strong linkage in the cohort, a handful of DR-DQ haplotypes were treated as single units for association and clustering. Among roughly 370 genotyped donors of the cohort, an average of 235,054 unique TCR beta nucleotide sequences were sequenced per donor, around a sixth of them non-productive. Study-wide findings and limitations: A later genetic analysis reported fewer N-insertions in productive TCRs among donors in an Asian-associated ancestry cluster than the approximately 700-donor mean. Assigning TCR associations to individual alleles was difficult when HLA alleles, especially DR and DQ, strongly co-occurred. Three of the identified cytomegalovirus-associated TCR beta chains were confirmed in vitro to be specific for cytomegalovirus antigens. V-gene and J-gene trimming of TCR beta chains was associated with a missense DCLRE1C variant in a later genetic analysis, and the association was replicated in an independent cohort. The sequencing pipeline was judged likely to have produced a cluster of highly shared sequence variants as a technical artifact. In a later analysis, TCR association rates were found to vary across HLA loci, with the most associated TCRs seen for DRB1 alleles and the fewest for HLA-C alleles. Only TCR beta chains were sequenced in this cohort, and the absence of alpha or paired-chain data limited detectable features. An earlier analysis of 587 of the donors showed that most TCR beta V segments appeared in productive rearrangements either about 87% or about 30% of the time, which broadly matched IMGT annotations. In a later analysis, HLA-associated TCR beta chains were found to be more clonally expanded and to have lower generation probabilities than equally common non-associated chains. In a later analysis, several top co-occurrence clusters were reported to appear linked to parvovirus B19, influenza, CMV and Epstein-Barr virus. Most TCR sequences were seen in very few donors, while some public TCRs were found in many individuals. A further reported finding was that TCR beta sequences accurately predicted the HLA-A and HLA-B alleles for most subjects in the first cohort. The authors suggested that the approach could potentially be extended to other disease states and immunological phenotypes. A later analysis found that most CMV-associated TCR beta chains appeared HLA-restricted, with HLA associations seemingly driven largely by CMV exposure. The only immune exposure information available for the cohort was CMV serostatus. Correlated functional status among segregating V segments might be attributable to linkage disequilibrium, but an unknown experimental factor could not be ruled out. The 87-base-pair reads could not distinguish some IMGT-functional V segments, including TRBV6-2 and TRBV6-3, so those segments were excluded. Cytomegalovirus status was reported to be diagnosed by the classifier with high specificity and sensitivity in both the original and validation cohorts. HLA typing was unavailable for some donors at each locus, so association tests used only the typed subset. In the study, roughly 160 TCR beta chains were listed as associated with cytomegalovirus. Sequencing depth was assumed to be roughly uniform across donors in the presence/absence analyses, though that assumption may not hold. Roughly 15 rarely observed V segments, including chromosome 9 orphons, were excluded from the earlier analysis of some 590 of the donors because counts were too low. In a later analysis, 16,951 TCR beta sequences were associated with specific HLA alleles at a false discovery rate of 0.05.

The cohort consisted of fewer than 700 healthy bone marrow donors. Cohort members were all nominally healthy when sampled, although unrecorded immune exposures were likely present. The donor was CMV seronegative and belonged to the group of 320 or so seronegative cohort members. A peripheral blood sample was provided by each donor, and peripheral blood mononuclear cells were used for TCR beta sequencing. Genomic DNA was extracted from the blood cell samples with the Qiagen DNeasy Blood Extraction Kit. Taken from cysteine to phenylalanine, the CDR3 has 13 residues. Only the CDR3 DNA stays, 39 bases, in frame from base 1. Reading the germline V gene gives CDR1 KGHSY and CDR2 FQNENV. V is reduced by 3 bases and J by 13 bases, leaving a spacing of 15 bases between them.

Specimen: PBMCs. Recombination connected TRBV16 to TRBJ1-4; the D gene is unclear. The sequence derives from a woman aged 60-70 years in good health and CMV-seronegative. The CDR3 protein is CASSHPGANPLFF. The DNA reads as follows: TGTGCCAGCAGCCACCCCGGTGCTAATCCACTGTTTTTT. The CDR3 plus the reference TRBV16 and TRBJ1-4 genes for the other parts give the full variable domain: GEEVAQTPKHLVRGEGQKAKLYCAPIKGHSYVFWYQQVLKNEFKFLISFQNENVFDETGMPKERFSAKCLPNSPCSLEIQATKLEDSAVYFCASSHPGANPLFFGSGTQLSVL.